This is a list of T cell receptor beta chains from one sample in a study of cytomegalovirus exposure and HLA in healthy donors. Measured with immunoSEQ multiplex PCR; TCRdb has only the in-frame clones, and not every one. The sample lists more than 100,000 clones, around nine tenths occurring once. The material sequenced was PBMCs. Source of these receptors: a woman between 25 and 40 years old in good health and CMV-seronegative. The CDR3 runs from the conserved cysteine through the conserved F or W. D genes are given only for firm matches. Size tells how often a clone was seen (once, few, many) or the class of an expanded clone, and some rows leave it out.

V	D	J	size	CDR3	DNA
TRBV18	NA	TRBJ1-5	NA	CASSPRSGNNQPQHF	TGTGCCAGCTCACCCAGGTCGGGGAACAATCAGCCCCAGCATTTT
TRBV19	NA	TRBJ2-3	NA	CASTGWGRGTDTQYF	TGTGCCAGTACCGGCTGGGGCAGGGGCACAGATACGCAGTATTTT
TRBV9	NA	TRBJ1-2	NA	CASSLDGVLEGYTF	TGTGCCAGCAGCTTAGACGGCGTGTTGGAGGGCTACACCTTC
TRBV5-1	NA	TRBJ2-7	few	CASSLGGSGSYEQYF	TGCGCCAGCAGCTTGGGTGGGAGTGGGTCCTACGAGCAGTACTTC
TRBV4-1	TRBD2	TRBJ2-3	NA	CASSLATSGASTDTQYF	TGCGCCAGCAGCCTCGCGACTAGCGGGGCCAGCACAGATACGCAGTATTTT
TRBV19	TRBD1	TRBJ2-7	NA	CASSPDRGTYEQYF	TGTGCCAGTAGTCCAGACAGGGGGACCTACGAGCAGTACTTC
TRBV28	NA	TRBJ1-2	NA	CASSFVAGRRNYGYTF	TGTGCCAGCAGTTTCGTTGCAGGTAGGAGGAACTATGGCTACACCTTC
TRBV7-3	NA	TRBJ2-3	once	CASSLLEEGTQYF	TGTGCCAGCAGCTTATTGGAGGAGGGTACGCAGTATTTT
TRBV9	NA	TRBJ2-1	NA	CASSGGGVEGYNEQFF	TGTGCCAGCAGCGGAGGCGGGGTGGAAGGCTACAATGAGCAGTTCTTC
TRBV27	TRBD2	TRBJ2-3	NA	CATRTSGSTDTQYF	TGTGCCACCCGGACTAGCGGGAGCACAGATACGCAGTATTTT
TRBV25-1	NA	TRBJ1-4	NA	CASSRTGGPGEKLFF	TGTGCCAGCAGTCGTACGGGGGGCCCGGGGGAAAAACTGTTTTTT
TRBV30	TRBD1	TRBJ2-1	NA	CAWSPGGEQFF	TGTGCCTGGAGTCCAGGGGGAGAGCAGTTCTTC
TRBV30	NA	TRBJ2-7	once	CAWSVHSVSYEQYF	TGTGCCTGGAGTGTACATTCTGTATCCTACGAGCAGTACTTC
TRBV15	TRBD1	TRBJ1-5	NA	CATSREPTGGGYQPQHF	TGTGCCACCAGCAGGGAACCAACAGGGGGCGGGTATCAGCCCCAGCATTTT
TRBV21-1	NA	TRBJ1-1	NA	CASSLCPGTGAGTEAFF	TGTGCCAGCAGCCTTTGTCCCGGGACAGGGGCGGGAACTGAAGCTTTCTTT
TRBV27	NA	TRBJ1-2	NA	CASSLEGLGYGYTF	TGTGCCAGCAGTTTAGAAGGTCTAGGATATGGCTACACCTTC
TRBV7-2	TRBD2	TRBJ2-3	NA	CASSSGLVTDTQYF	TGTGCCAGCAGCTCGGGACTAGTCACAGATACGCAGTATTTT
TRBV28	NA	TRBJ2-1	once	CASAAEDTFYNEQFF	TGTGCCAGCGCAGCGGAGGATACATTCTACAATGAGCAGTTCTTC
TRBV28	NA	TRBJ1-6	NA	CASRASGRPSSPLHF	TGTGCCAGCAGGGCCAGCGGTCGACCAAGCTCACCCCTCCACTTT
TRBV21-1	NA	TRBJ2-7	NA	CASSKEGRVTSYEQYF	TGTGCCAGCAGCAAAGAGGGGCGTGTTACCTCCTACGAGCAGTACTTC
TRBV30	TRBD1	TRBJ1-2	NA	CAYLPTGDGYTF	TGTGCCTACCTCCCGACAGGGGATGGCTACACCTTC
TRBV19	TRBD2	TRBJ2-1	NA	CASSNTREVYNEQFF	TGTGCCAGTAGTAATACCCGGGAGGTCTACAATGAGCAGTTCTTC
TRBV7-2	NA	TRBJ2-1	NA	CASTAIRTISSSGQFF	TGTGCCAGCACCGCCATTAGGACTATTTCCTCCTCCGGGCAGTTCTTC
TRBV4-2	TRBD1	TRBJ2-7	NA	CASSPDGTGGGGVEQYF	TGTGCCAGCAGCCCAGACGGGACAGGGGGTGGAGGGGTCGAGCAGTACTTC
TRBV2	NA	TRBJ2-5	NA	CASGQSGTQYF	TGTGCCAGTGGACAGTCAGGGACCCAGTACTTC